This TCR beta chain is drawn from a study of CD8 T cells in Susac syndrome. CD8+ and CD4+ T cells from blood underwent TCR beta sequencing, which was carried out in a high-throughput format. An amount of RNA that ranged from roughly 0.5 to 1 ug was reverse transcribed with random hexamers. TCRdb redid the calling of the immunoSEQ multiplex PCR reads with MiXCR, one entry per CDR3 protein. The table has 150,000 or so distinct CDR3 sequences, 94% seen once. With V trimmed by 4 bases and J by 1 base, 11 bases remained unmatched. CDR1 is SGHRS, CDR2 YFSETQ, per germline. The CDR3 length is 16 residues. Sequenced sample: CD4+ T cells from PBMCs. This chain links TRBV5-1 with TRBJ2-7; 7 bases map to TRBD1. The clonotype comes from a human donor with multiple sclerosis. CDR3 coding DNA: TGCGCCAGCAGCACCGGACAGGTCTCGGTTTCCTACGAGCAGTACTTC. Its protein is CASSTGQVSVSYEQYF.